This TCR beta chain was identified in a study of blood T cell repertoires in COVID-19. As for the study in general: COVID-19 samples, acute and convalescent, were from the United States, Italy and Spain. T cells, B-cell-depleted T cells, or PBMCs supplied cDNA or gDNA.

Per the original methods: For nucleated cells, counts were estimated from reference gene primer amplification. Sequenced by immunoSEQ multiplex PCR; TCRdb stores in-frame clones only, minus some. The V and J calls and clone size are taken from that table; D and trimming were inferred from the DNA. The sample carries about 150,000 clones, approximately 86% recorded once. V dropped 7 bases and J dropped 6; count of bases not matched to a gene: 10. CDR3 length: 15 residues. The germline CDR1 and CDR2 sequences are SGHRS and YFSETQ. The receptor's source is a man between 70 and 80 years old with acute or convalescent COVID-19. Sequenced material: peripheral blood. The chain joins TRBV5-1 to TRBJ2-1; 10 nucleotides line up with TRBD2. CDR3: CASCGGSGRGNEQFF. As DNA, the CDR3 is TGCGCCAGCTGTGGGGGGAGCGGGAGGGGCAATGAGCAGTTCTTC.